This T cell receptor beta chain was sequenced during a study of cytomegalovirus exposure and HLA in healthy donors. Study outcomes and limitations: In a later analysis, TCR beta V- and J-gene trimming showed a link to a missense DCLRE1C variant. The authors assumed roughly uniform sequencing depth across donors for presence/absence analyses.

Likely unrecorded immune exposures existed in these nominally healthy donors. The PCR had 60 Vbeta and 13 Jbeta primers. TCRdb's copy holds only in-frame clones and misses some; the assay was immunoSEQ multiplex PCR. The record lists fewer than 150,000 clones, of which the ten most abundant hold 2%. Regarding this clone: The antigen is unknown.

The source material was PBMCs. The receptor was isolated from a woman aged 55-69 years in good health and CMV-seronegative.

The CDR3 coding sequence is TGCGCCAGCAGCTTGGCGGCTAGCTACCAAGAGACCCAGTACTTC. Translated, it gives CASSLAASYQETQYF. This sequence joins TRBV5-1 and TRBJ2-5, with D possibly matching TRBD2 (5 bases). CDR1 and CDR2 from the germline V gene are SGHRS and YFSETQ. CDR3 length: 15 amino acids. V lost 0 bases to trimming and J lost 0 bases, with 9 bases between them.